The clone carrying this T cell receptor (beta chain) was recorded only once. The sample holds other DNA sequences that translate to the same CDR3. The data belong to a study of shared clonotypes between healthy human individuals. This CDR3 is 14 amino acids long. Germline V CDR1 and CDR2: GTSNPN, SVGIG (reference sequence). V was pared by 1 base and J by 7 bases, with 14 bases between. Only in-frame clones appear in the TCRdb table, and some are missing; sequencing was by immunoSEQ multiplex PCR. The sample lists about 2 million clones; about 95% were seen once. V usage is TRBV30 and J usage is TRBJ1-5; possible D gene TRBD1, 6 bases. This TCR came from a man between 18 and 29 years old in good health. Sequencing was done on a sample of naive CD4+ T cells sorted from blood. The subset is: CD45RA+ positively selected. The CDR3 DNA is TGTGCCTGGAGTGCTACAACAGGGTCCCAGCCCCAGCATTTT. This encodes CAWSATTGSQPQHF. Together with reference TRBV30 and TRBJ1-5, the CDR3 gives the full variable domain: SQTIHQWPATLVQPVGSPLSLECTVEGTSNPNLYWYRQAAGRGLQLLFYSVGIGQISSEVPQNLSASRPQDRQFILSSKKLLLSDSGFYLCAWSATTGSQPQHFGDGTRLSIL.